A single sample gave rise to the 5 T cell receptor beta chains below, sequenced in a study of cytomegalovirus exposure and HLA in healthy donors (dated by TCRdb to 2016 to 2017). Preparation of the library involved the immunoSEQ multiplex PCR assay. For the multiplex PCR, a mixture combining 60 forward primers for TCR Vbeta segments and 13 reverse primers for TCR Jbeta segments was used. Here the immuneACCESS table is served through TCRdb, limited to in-frame sequences with V and J called. Missing clones are a known gap in these copies; in checked studies unresolved V genes cover under half, and the rest lacks a known reason. The sample table holds 90,000 to 140,000 clones, of which around 70% were seen once. Together, the top ten hold approximately 1.3% of the sample. Sequenced: PBMCs. The receptors originated from a man in his forties in good health and CMV-seronegative.

The V and J genes are TRBV7-3 and TRBJ2-2, with D unclear. Per the germline V gene, CDR1 is SGHTA and CDR2 is FQGTGA. Between the trimmed V and J ends, which lost 5 bases and 1 base, there was a span of 8 bases. CDR3 size: 14 residues. Here the CDR3 reads CASSRQENTGELFF. The CDR3 region has the DNA TGTGCCAGCAGCCGGCAGGAGAACACCGGGGAGCTGTTTTTT.

The V gene is TRBV7-9, the J gene TRBJ2-1, with TRBD2 identical over 13 bases. Germline V gene data show CDR1 as SEHNR and CDR2 as FQNEAQ (reference sequence). Trimming at V came to 5 bases and at J to 4 bases, leaving 5 bases not matched to a gene. This CDR3 is 16 amino acids long. The CDR3 spells CASSARTSGSYNEQFF. DNA for the CDR3: TGTGCCAGCAGCGCCAGGACTAGCGGGAGTTACAATGAGCAGTTCTTC.

On this clone itself: One end of the junction is discordant with germline, which a read error may explain. The V and J genes are TRBV7-7 and TRBJ2-1, with 16 bases identical to TRBD2. Germline values: CDR1 SSHAT, CDR2 FNYEAQ (reference sequence). The CDR3 totals 18 residues. As DNA, the CDR3 is TGTGCTAGCAGCGAAAGACCGGGACTAGCGGGGGGGCCAAATGAGCAGTTCTTC. Its translation: CASSERPGLAGGPNEQFF.

The chain is built from TRBV6-7 and TRBJ1-5; D possibly corresponds to TRBD1 (6 bases). TRBV6-7 is designated an ORF whose function remains uncertain. V lost 5 bases to trimming and J lost 2 bases, with 16 bases between them. The CDR3 sequence is 16 residues long. The CDR3 loop is CASSPPGGLGNQPQHF. The CDR3 DNA sequence: TGTGCCAGCAGTCCGCCCGGGGGGCTTGGCAATCAGCCCCAGCATTTT.

The genes are TRBV27 and TRBJ2-7; D call uncertain. The V gene lost 5 bases and the J gene lost 2 bases, with 19 bases spanning the gap. CDR1 and CDR2 (germline): MNHEY, SMNVEV (reference sequence). The CDR3 has 16 residues. The CDR3 nucleotides read TGTGCCAGCAGTCCCCAGGTCAGACATTCCGCCTACGAGCAGTACTTC. Protein sequence: CASSPQVRHSAYEQYF.